A selection of T cell receptor beta chains follows, all from one sample in a study of blood T cell repertoires in COVID-19. Profiled with immunoSEQ multiplex PCR; TCRdb holds only in-frame clones, not every one. The table has 150,000 to 200,000 clones, approximately 82% seen once. The sample was peripheral blood. The receptors derive from a woman of 80 years or more with acute or convalescent COVID-19. Each CDR3 is given without its conserved first and last residue.

v_gene	j_gene	CDR3aa
TRBV5-1	TRBJ2-2	ASRGQVVTGELF
TRBV30	TRBJ2-2	AWRWGPTGTLNTGELF
TRBV11-2	TRBJ2-5	ASSFQGSQY
TRBV3-1/TRBV3-2	TRBJ2-7	ASSFRTGRVAEQY
TRBV19	TRBJ2-1	ASTPGWYNEQF
TRBV25-1	TRBJ2-4	ASSEYPSKNIQY
TRBV11-2	TRBJ2-1	ASSPPRRTGYNEQF
TRBV5-1	TRBJ2-1	ASSFTSGAGDEQF
TRBV4-1	TRBJ2-5	ASSQDYPLGTGEETQY
TRBV4-3	TRBJ1-6	ASSQRQGGDSPLH
TRBV5-1	TRBJ2-3	ASSPRQTNTDTQY
TRBV6-5	TRBJ2-5	ASGGLAGETQY
TRBV4-2	TRBJ1-4	ASSLKESEKLF
TRBV5-8	TRBJ2-7	ASSPAGTGNSYEQY
TRBV15	TRBJ2-1	ATRPRQGPYNEQF
TRBV5-6	TRBJ1-3	ASTQGWAASGNTIY
TRBV21-1	TRBJ2-3	RAPGVSDTQY
TRBV5-1	TRBJ2-1	ASSASGRPYNEQF
TRBV5-4	TRBJ2-1	ASSLGPAGGPEEQF
TRBV7-2	TRBJ2-1	ASSSGGYNEQF
TRBV6-2/TRBV6-3	TRBJ2-1	ASSYPSTSGPAGYNEQF
TRBV3-1/TRBV3-2	TRBJ1-1	ASSTGLRAV
TRBV5-6	TRBJ2-7	ASSGTSTSYEQY
TRBV27	TRBJ2-1	ASSASPGLANEQF
TRBV7-9	TRBJ2-1	ASSLEDSSYNEQF
TRBV20-1	TRBJ2-3	SASSTLDTQY
TRBV9	TRBJ2-4	ASSPRQGKNIQY
TRBV5-1	TRBJ2-7	ASSLDPGNDEQY
TRBV9	TRBJ2-1	ASSVGILAGGPSNEQF
TRBV18	TRBJ1-2	ASSPFPLPTPGANYGYT
TRBV30	TRBJ2-2	AWRRGWQGNTGELF
TRBV19	TRBJ2-5	ASRRRDRGEETQY
TRBV5-6	TRBJ1-2	ASSPPRPAHYGYT
TRBV6-1	TRBJ2-2	ASSAHPAGGTGELF
TRBV9	TRBJ2-5	ASSVEGASGRETQY
TRBV5-4	TRBJ1-2	ASSLNTPGDYGYT
TRBV5-1	TRBJ2-1	ASSLVQNTYNEQF
TRBV20-1	TRBJ2-7	SARNGYEQY
TRBV6-6	TRBJ1-3	ASSPGDGNTIY
TRBV11-2	TRBJ2-3	ASSLGQGSGRY
TRBV3-1/TRBV3-2	TRBJ1-6	ASSQGAGPNSPLH
TRBV19	TRBJ2-1	ASSMARVLTNEQF
TRBV7-9	TRBJ1-1	ASSSLPWTGPNTEAF
TRBV6-1	TRBJ2-7	ASSEVSGRGEQY
TRBV19	TRBJ2-2	ASSLGTSGRALLSGELF
TRBV29-1	TRBJ1-5	SVADRGSQPQH
TRBV7-8	TRBJ2-1	ASSPLAGPYNEQF
TRBV5-6	TRBJ1-1	ASSTDRGSLRTEAF
TRBV9	TRBJ1-3	ASSVGEISGNTIY
TRBV19	TRBJ1-5	ASTQSRGGSNQPQH